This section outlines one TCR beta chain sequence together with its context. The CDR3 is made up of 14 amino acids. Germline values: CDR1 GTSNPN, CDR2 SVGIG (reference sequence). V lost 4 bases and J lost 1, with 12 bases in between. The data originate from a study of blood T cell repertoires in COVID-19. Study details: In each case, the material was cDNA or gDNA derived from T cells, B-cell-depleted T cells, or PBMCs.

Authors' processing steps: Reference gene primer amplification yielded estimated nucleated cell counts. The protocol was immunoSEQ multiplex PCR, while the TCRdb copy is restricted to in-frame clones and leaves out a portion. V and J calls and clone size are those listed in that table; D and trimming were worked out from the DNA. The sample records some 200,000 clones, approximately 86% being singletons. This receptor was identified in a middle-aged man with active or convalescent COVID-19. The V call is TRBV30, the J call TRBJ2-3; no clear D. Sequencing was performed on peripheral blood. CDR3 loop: CAWMHASGTDTQYF. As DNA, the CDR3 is TGTGCCTGGATGCATGCCTCGGGCACAGATACGCAGTATTTT.